Following are 4 T cell receptor beta chains from one sample sequenced in a study of identical twins (dated by TCRdb to the mid-2010s). Libraries came from 5' RACE. TCRdb names Illumina HiSeq 2000 as the instrument used. The public reads were run again by TCRdb, first through fastp at Q25 and then through MiXCR, and only productive beta chains were kept. CDR3 protein duplicates are merged, each entry listing the most common genes and DNA. The sample records 500,000 to 700,000 distinct CDR3 sequences, about 7.6% of which are singletons. Approximately 1.5% of the sample is in the top ten clones. This same sample was also part of a study on yellow fever vaccine responses in identical twins.

The sequencing sample was made of PBMCs. Receptor source: a woman aged 18 to 35 in good health.

V is TRBV2 and J is TRBJ2-1; the D is unclear. Trimming cost V 8 bases and J 2 bases, with 7 bases left between them. In germline, CDR1 is SNHLY, CDR2 FYNNEI. This CDR3 spans 12 amino acids. CDR3 loop: CASADPYNEQFF. CDR3 nucleotides: TGTGCCAGCGCAGACCCCTACAATGAGCAGTTCTTC.

Only a few counts were recorded for this clonotype. The gene calls are TRBV28 and TRBJ2-7, with 11 bases fitting TRBD2. With 8 bases clipped from V and 4 bases from J, the junction kept 7 bases outside the gene matches. The length of the CDR3 is 14 residues. Germline V CDR1 and CDR2: MDHEN, SYDVKM. CDR3 protein: CASRTSGRGYEQYF. The DNA for the CDR3 is TGTGCCAGCCGAACTAGCGGGAGAGGGTACGAGCAGTACTTC.

This clonotype has just a few counts. The rearrangement links TRBV29-1 to TRBJ2-7, with 11 positions matching TRBD1. The V and J ends lost 7 bases and 2 bases, in that order; junction bases with no gene match: 7. CDR3 length: 14 amino acids. The germline gives CDR1 SQVTM, CDR2 ANQGSEA. CDR3 coding DNA: TGCAGCGCCATTCCGGGACAGGGGGCCTACGAGCAGTACTTC. Translating it yields CSAIPGQGAYEQYF.

This rearrangement joins TRBV5-1 to TRBJ2-6, with D maybe TRBD1 (6 bases). The CDR3 runs to 18 residues. V was shortened by 1 base and J by 0 bases, with 14 bases between the two germline ends. Germline lookup yields CDR1 SGHRS and CDR2 YFSETQ. CDR3 loop: CASSLRYRDGSGANVLTF. As DNA, the CDR3 is TGCGCCAGCAGCTTGCGTTACAGGGATGGCTCTGGGGCCAACGTCCTGACTTTC.